The 26 T cell receptor beta chains below all came from one sample that was sequenced in a study of blood T cell repertoires in COVID-19. Data came from immunoSEQ multiplex PCR; TCRdb stores just in-frame clones and leaves some out. The data contain around 250,000 clones, around nine tenths of them seen just once; the ten biggest clones take up more than 6.5%. Sequencing input: peripheral blood. The receptor set was obtained from a woman in her 70s with active or convalescent COVID-19.

The V gene is TRBV2, the J gene TRBJ1-2, with D unresolved. This CDR3 has 13 amino acids. V was clipped by 4 bases and J by 2 bases, with 8 bases between them. Per the germline V gene, CDR1 is SNHLY and CDR2 is FYNNEI. The CDR3 spells CASSGQTNYGYTF. Here the CDR3 DNA reads TGTGCCAGCAGTGGACAAACAAACTATGGCTACACCTTC.

V and J are TRBV4-1 and TRBJ1-3; 7 bases match TRBD1. Germline V gives CDR1 MGHRA, CDR2 YSYEKL. The CDR3 consists of 16 residues. The J segment lost 2 bases and the V segment lost 2 bases, leaving 6 bases of the junction unmatched. The CDR3 sequence is CASSQTDRETGNTIYF. DNA for the CDR3: TGCGCCAGCAGCCAAACAGACAGGGAGACTGGAAACACCATATATTTT.

V is TRBV6-5 and J is TRBJ2-7, with a tentative D call TRBD1 (6 bases). CDR1 and CDR2 from the germline V gene are MNHEY and SVGAGI. V gave up 6 bases and J gave up 3 bases, with 12 bases separating them. The CDR3 is 13 amino acids. DNA of the CDR3: TGTGCCAGCAGGCGTAACAGGGACTACGAGCAGTACTTC. It codes for CASRRNRDYEQYF.

This clone was recorded once. This sequence joins TRBV19 and TRBJ1-1, with D maybe TRBD1 (6 bases). Per the germline V gene, CDR1 is LNHDA and CDR2 is SQIVND (reference sequence). The CDR3 is made up of 12 amino acids. V was pared by 9 bases and J by 5 bases, with 13 bases between. CDR3 protein: CASNSDRTEAFF. The CDR3 DNA reads as TGTGCCAGCAACAGTGACAGGACTGAAGCTTTCTTT. Filled out from reference TRBV19 and TRBJ1-1, the complete variable domain reads DGGITQSPKYLFRKEGQNVTLSCEQNLNHDAMYWYRQDPGQGLRLIYYSQIVNDFQKGDIAEGYSVSREKKESFPLTVTSAQKNPTAFYLCASNSDRTEAFFGQGTRLTVV.

This clone came up once. V is TRBV15 and J is TRBJ1-2, with 9 bases aligning to TRBD1. Trimming at V came to 3 bases and at J to 2 bases, leaving 7 bases not matched to a gene. The CDR3 totals 16 residues. Germline V CDR1 and CDR2: LNHNV, YYDKDF (reference sequence). The CDR3 here is CATSRGGQGRNYGYTF. The CDR3 DNA is TGTGCCACCAGCAGGGGGGGACAGGGTAGGAACTATGGCTACACCTTC.

This clone turned up a few times. The J gene is TRBJ2-2, the V gene TRBV7-9; a weak D match, TRBD1 (6 bases). Trimming removed 5 bases at V and 0 bases at J, with 13 bases between. The V gene's germline CDR1 is SEHNR and CDR2 FQNEAQ (reference sequence). There are 16 residues in the CDR3. The CDR3 loop is CASSPQGKANTGELFF. CDR3 nucleotide sequence: TGTGCCAGCAGCCCTCAGGGGAAGGCGAACACCGGGGAGCTGTTTTTT.

This clone was found a few times. The rearrangement links TRBV20-1 to TRBJ2-3; D not resolved. Per the germline V gene, CDR1 is DFQATT and CDR2 is SNEGSKA (reference sequence). CDR3 length equals 11 residues. The CDR3 nucleotides read TGCAGGGCCCTCGACACAGATACGCAGTATTTT. This sequence encodes CRALDTDTQYF.

The chain joins TRBV27 to TRBJ2-5, with a possible D match to TRBD1 (6 bases). V was pared by 2 bases and J by 2 bases, with 15 bases between. This CDR3 has 16 residues. Germline V gene sequence: CDR1 MNHEY, CDR2 SMNVEV (reference sequence). The CDR3 nucleotides are TGTGCCAGCAGTTTAATGGGGGCAAACAGGCAAGAGACCCAGTACTTC. It specifies CASSLMGANRQETQYF.

This chain connects TRBV7-2 to TRBJ2-3; D not certain. This CDR3 contains 12 residues. The germline V and J ends were trimmed by 5 bases and 6 bases, with 9 bases remaining between them. Germline assignment: CDR1 SGHTA and CDR2 FQGNSA. This CDR3 reads CASSPLVDTQYF. CDR3 in DNA: TGTGCCAGCAGCCCCCTTGTGGATACGCAGTATTTT.

The chain combines TRBV3-1 (or the pseudogene TRBV3-2) with TRBJ2-3; possible D gene TRBD2, 5 bases. The CDR3 is made up of 13 amino acids. V was trimmed by 4 bases and J by 6 bases, leaving 11 bases between them. From germline, CDR1 is LGHDT and CDR2 YNNKEL (reference sequence). The CDR3 loop is CASSPRRGDTQYF. CDR3 nucleotides: TGTGCCAGCAGCCCTCGGCGAGGGGATACGCAGTATTTT.

This chain connects TRBV27 to TRBJ1-1; D is possibly TRBD1 (6 bases). V gave up 3 bases and J gave up 2 bases, with 13 bases separating them. Looked up from germline, CDR1 is MNHEY and CDR2 is SMNVEV (reference sequence). The CDR3 is 15 residues long. Here the CDR3 reads CASSLNRELNTEAFF. CDR3 in DNA: TGTGCCAGCAGTTTGAACAGGGAGCTTAACACTGAAGCTTTCTTT.

This chain connects TRBV3-1 (or the pseudogene TRBV3-2) to TRBJ1-1; maybe TRBD1 (5 bases). This CDR3 comprises 14 residues. CDR1 is LGHDT, CDR2 YNNKEL, per germline (reference sequence). The germline V and J ends were trimmed by 1 base and 7 bases, with 13 bases remaining between them. The CDR3 nucleotides are TGTGCCAGCAGCCAAGCCGGCAGGGCCAATGAAGCTTTCTTT. This translates into CASSQAGRANEAFF.

The chain carries TRBV19 and TRBJ2-7, with 8 bases matching TRBD1. V shed 7 bases, J shed 1 base, and the junction held 6 bases outside the gene matches. This CDR3 contains 14 residues. Germline assignment: CDR1 LNHDA and CDR2 SQIVND (reference sequence). The DNA of the CDR3 is TGTGCCAGTAACTCCAGGACAGGGTCCTACGAGCAGTACTTC. Its protein product is CASNSRTGSYEQYF. Based on the CDR3 plus reference TRBV19 and TRBJ2-7, the full variable domain is DGGITQSPKYLFRKEGQNVTLSCEQNLNHDAMYWYRQDPGQGLRLIYYSQIVNDFQKGDIAEGYSVSREKKESFPLTVTSAQKNPTAFYLCASNSRTGSYEQYFGPGTRLTVT.

This chain links TRBV10-2 with TRBJ1-2; unclear D gene. CDR3 length: 13 amino acids. From germline, CDR1 is WSHSY and CDR2 SAAADI. V lost 7 bases to trimming and J lost 1 base, with 10 bases between them. CDR3 region: CASKEGSNYGYTF. CDR3 sequence (DNA): TGCGCCAGCAAGGAGGGAAGTAACTATGGCTACACCTTC.

This chain joins TRBV6-6 and TRBJ1-4; D might be TRBD1 (6 bases). CDR3 length: 18 residues. V was clipped by 5 bases and J by 0 bases, with 19 bases between them. Germline CDR1 reads MNHNY; CDR2 reads SVGAGI (reference sequence). Here the CDR3 DNA reads TGTGCCAGCAGTCCTCGGGGACACCCTAATCCAACTAATGAAAAACTGTTTTTT. It translates to CASSPRGHPNPTNEKLFF.

V gene TRBV10-3 combines with J gene TRBJ2-3; 8 nucleotides agree with TRBD1. Looked up from germline, CDR1 is ENHRY and CDR2 is SYGVKD. V lost 7 bases and J lost 2; bases outside the gene matches: 8. This CDR3 spans 15 amino acids. CDR3 bases: TGTGCCATCAATAACGGACAGGGAGACACAGATACGCAGTATTTT. This sequence encodes CAINNGQGDTDTQYF.

The gene calls are TRBV25-1 and TRBJ2-2; 8 bases align to TRBD1. Germline V lookup: CDR1 MGHDK, CDR2 SYGVNS. The CDR3 consists of 15 residues. V dropped 4 bases and J dropped 7; count of bases not matched to a gene: 8. The CDR3: CASSADRGVGGELFF. The CDR3 DNA follows: TGTGCCAGCAGTGCCGACAGGGGTGTGGGCGGGGAGCTGTTTTTT.

The chain links TRBV6-2 or TRBV6-3 to TRBJ1-1; weak D call: TRBD1 (5 bases). The germline CDR1 and CDR2 sequences are MNHEY and SVGEGT. The V end lost 2 bases, the J end lost 11 bases, and 12 bases lay between the germline ends. This CDR3 has 12 residues. Here the CDR3 reads CASSYPQGTAFF. The CDR3 DNA reads TGTGCCAGCAGTTACCCCCAGGGAACCGCTTTCTTT.

The J gene is TRBJ2-5, the V gene TRBV18; D is ambiguous. This CDR3 has 13 amino acids. Germline values: CDR1 KGHSH, CDR2 LQKENI. The V end was cut by 4 bases, the J end by 3 bases, with 9 bases between. The CDR3 reads CASSRRPEETQYF. The CDR3 DNA reads TGTGCCAGCTCACGCCGCCCAGAAGAGACCCAGTACTTC.

The chain combines TRBV4-1 with TRBJ1-2; the match to TRBD1 covers 8 bases. The germline gives CDR1 MGHRA, CDR2 YSYEKL. After removal of 0 bases from V and 6 bases from J, the junction contained 15 bases not matched to a gene. This CDR3 contains 18 residues. The CDR3 coding sequence is TGCGCCAGCAGCCAAGATTATTTATCTGGTCGACAGGGGAATGGCTACACCTTC. Translated: CASSQDYLSGRQGNGYTF.

CDR3 sequence: CTQYPGETGGNTIYF. CDR3 nucleotides: TGTACGCAGTACCCTGGGGAGACAGGGGGAAACACCATATATTTT. This sequence joins TRBV19 and TRBJ1-3, with 7 positions matching TRBD1. The CDR3 length is 15 residues. In germline, CDR1 is LNHDA, CDR2 SQIVND (reference sequence).

This chain links TRBV12-3 or TRBV12-4 with TRBJ2-2; D uncertain. Deletions cut 5 bases from V and 1 base from J, with 2 bases between. The CDR3 totals 12 residues. In nucleotides, the CDR3 is TGTGCCAGCAGTCAGAACACCGGGGAGCTGTTTTTT. This sequence encodes CASSQNTGELFF.

The chain combines TRBV19 with TRBJ1-5; D unclear. Germline-derived CDR1 and CDR2 are LNHDA and SQIVND (reference sequence). V was trimmed by 9 bases and J by 2 bases, leaving 11 bases between them. This CDR3 has 13 residues. CDR3 sequence: CARGGRRNQPQHF. CDR3 in DNA: TGTGCCAGAGGTGGCAGGCGCAATCAGCCCCAGCATTTT.

The gene calls are TRBV6-6 and TRBJ1-6; 9 nucleotides match TRBD1. The CDR3 is 14 amino acids. Germline CDR1 and CDR2: MNHNY and SVGAGI (reference sequence). V lost 4 bases, J lost 7 bases, and 2 bases stayed unmatched. The chain's CDR3 is CASSSQGANSPLHF. The CDR3 nucleotides are TGTGCCAGCAGTTCACAGGGGGCGAATTCACCCCTCCACTTT.

The chain is built from TRBV27 and TRBJ2-7; D possibly corresponds to TRBD2 (5 bases). This CDR3 spans 15 amino acids. CDR1 and CDR2 (germline): MNHEY, SMNVEV (reference sequence). Deletions cut 6 bases from V and 2 bases from J, with 17 bases between. The CDR3 nucleotides are TGTGCCAGCAGGCATGGGAGACCCCCAACCTACGAGCAGTACTTC. Its protein product is CASRHGRPPTYEQYF.

V gene TRBV6-1 combines with J gene TRBJ2-3; possibly TRBD1 for D (8 bases). V was cut by 2 bases and J by 4 bases, with 22 bases left in between. Germline V CDR1 and CDR2: MNHNS, SASEGT. This CDR3 is built from 18 residues. This chain's CDR3 is CASSEWGTGGGRADTQYF. The CDR3 nucleotides read TGTGCCAGCAGTGAATGGGGAACAGGGGGGGGCCGTGCAGATACGCAGTATTTT.